This TCR beta chain was identified in a study of blood T cell repertoires in COVID-19 (dated by TCRdb to 2019 to 2021). With regard to the full study: Collaborator samples came from the United States, Italy and Spain and covered acute and convalescent phases of COVID-19. A de-identified subject ID, COVID-19 status, age in years and sex were almost always included in the sample metadata. Deeply sampled blood TCRbeta repertoires from subjects exposed to, actively infected with, or recovered from COVID-19 were included in the dataset. The samples were drawn from two sources: the first 160 participants of the ongoing ImmuneRACE study, and 1,200 or so subjects contributed by 6 global collaborators. Where HLA class I and class II types were available, the types were taken from metadata supplied by the sample provider, not from assay-based typing. The material from the prospective study consisted of cDNA or gDNA derived from T cells, B-cell-depleted T cells, or PBMCs. The repertoires were made available in a free public database intended to serve as a resource for research on the immune response to SARS-CoV-2.

Summary of the overall study and its limitations: Clinical and demographic metadata were provided uncurated, with the amount varying by source and participant.

Worth noting for this clone: Its specific antigen is unknown. Base quality data are lacking; no much larger clone is found one base away.

Each collaborating institution followed its own protocols to collect whole blood in K2EDTA tubes. Collaborator samples were shipped for TCRbeta analysis as frozen whole blood, isolated PBMCs, or DNA extracted from either sample type. The V and J ends are trimmed by 0 bases and 6 bases, leaving 15 bases between them. Sequences LGHDT (CDR1) and YNNKEL (CDR2) are obtained from the germline V gene (reference sequence). From cysteine to phenylalanine, the CDR3 is 16 amino acids long. Only the CDR3 DNA stays, 48 bases, in frame from base 1. TCRbeta CDR3 regions were amplified from genomic DNA by means of the immunoSEQ Assay, a bias-controlled multiplex PCR. As for the original processing: Nucleated cell counts per sample were estimated from amplification of reference gene primers within the assay. Sequence reads were collapsed and filtered to measure the absolute abundance of every unique TCRbeta CDR3 rearrangement. Productive Simpson clonality was computed per sample as the square root of Simpson's diversity index over productive rearrangements. TCRdb carries this immuneACCESS record with in-frame sequences only. Its versions omit some clonotypes, under half of them owing to an unresolved V gene in the studies checked, with the rest unexplained. The V and J calls and the clone size are those of that table, but D and trimming were determined from the DNA. Within this sample are tens of thousands of clones, with approximately 80% of them counted one time only. The ten largest clones capture 5.3% of the sample.

The TCR sequence derives from a man in his 70s with acute or convalescent COVID-19. The sample comprised peripheral blood. The V and J genes are TRBV3-1 (or the pseudogene TRBV3-2) and TRBJ2-1; a weak D assignment points to TRBD2 (5 bases agree). In nucleotides, the sequence is TGTGCCAGCAGCCAAGATCCTCCGGGAATGGGCAATGAGCAGTTCTTC. This is translated as CASSQDPPGMGNEQFF.